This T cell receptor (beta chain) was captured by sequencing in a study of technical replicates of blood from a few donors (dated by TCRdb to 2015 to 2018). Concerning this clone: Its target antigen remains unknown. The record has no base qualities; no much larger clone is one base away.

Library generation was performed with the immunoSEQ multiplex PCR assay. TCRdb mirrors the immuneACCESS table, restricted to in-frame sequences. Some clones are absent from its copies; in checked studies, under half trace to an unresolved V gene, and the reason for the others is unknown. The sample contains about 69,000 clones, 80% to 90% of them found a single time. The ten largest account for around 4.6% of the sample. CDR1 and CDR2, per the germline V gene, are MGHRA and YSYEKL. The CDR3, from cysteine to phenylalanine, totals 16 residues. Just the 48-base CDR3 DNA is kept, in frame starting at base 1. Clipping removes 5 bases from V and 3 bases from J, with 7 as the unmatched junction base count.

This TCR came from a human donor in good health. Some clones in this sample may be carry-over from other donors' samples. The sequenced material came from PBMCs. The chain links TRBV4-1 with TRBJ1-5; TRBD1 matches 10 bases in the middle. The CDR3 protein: CASSEHGQGDNQPQHF. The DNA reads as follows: TGCGCCAGCAGCGAACATGGACAGGGGGACAATCAGCCCCAGCATTTT.